This T cell receptor beta chain was sequenced in a study of blood T cell repertoires in COVID-19. Study as a whole: There were acute and convalescent COVID-19 samples, and they came from the United States, Italy and Spain. PBMCs, B-cell-depleted T cells, or T cells were the source of the cDNA or gDNA that made up the material.

Authors' processing steps: Counts of nucleated cells, estimated from reference gene primer amplification, were obtained. Assay: immunoSEQ multiplex PCR; the TCRdb copy retains only in-frame clones and omits some. The D gene and trimming were derived from the DNA, and the V and J assignments and clone size from that table. The sample has approximately 500,000 clones, approximately 83% seen once; the top ten hold 3.2%. CDR1 GTSNPN and CDR2 SVGIG come from the germline V gene (reference sequence). V dropped 2 bases and J dropped 0 bases, with 9 bases sitting between them. The CDR3 length is 14 residues.

The sequence derives from a human donor in a cohort sampled during active COVID-19. The sequenced sample was peripheral blood. The chain joins TRBV30 to TRBJ2-3, with D possibly matching TRBD2 (6 bases). The CDR3 region has the DNA TGTGCCTGGAGTATCGCGGGAAGCACAGATACGCAGTATTTT. It is translated as CAWSIAGSTDTQYF.